These T cell receptor beta chains were read from a single sample in a study of T cell responses to AZD1222 COVID-19 vaccine. Repertoires were generated with immunoSEQ multiplex PCR, while TCRdb's copy carries only in-frame clones and drops some. The table lists about 100,000 clones, around 87% of them singletons. The sample in question was peripheral blood, obtained on day 0 of MenACWY control vaccination. The receptors stem from an adult in good health. Both conserved end residues are part of each CDR3. A D gene is named only where the DNA matches it firmly. Expanded clones get a size class; other rows say once, few or many, or leave the size out.

.	TRBV19	TRBJ2-3	TRBD1	TGTGCCAGTAGTATGGACAGGGATGACACAGATACGCAGTATTTT	CASSMDRDDTDTQYF
.	TRBV21-1	TRBJ2-2	.	TGTGCCAGCTGCCGTACTTCGAGCGACACCGGGGAGCTGTTTTTT	CASCRTSSDTGELFF
.	TRBV27	TRBJ1-1	.	TGTGCCAGCAGCAGGGGAGGGACTGAAGCTTTCTTT	CASSRGGTEAFF
.	TRBV7-9	TRBJ2-7	TRBD2	TGTGCCAGCAGCCCTCCGGGGCTAGCGGGCTACGAGCAGTACTTC	CASSPPGLAGYEQYF
.	TRBV5-1	TRBJ1-2	.	TGCGCCAGCAGCCTCGACGGCAACTATGGCTACACCTTC	CASSLDGNYGYTF
.	TRBV12-3/TRBV12-4	TRBJ2-5	.	TGTGCCAGCAGTTCCCAAGAGACCCAGTACTTC	CASSSQETQYF
.	TRBV19	TRBJ2-2	TRBD2	TGTGCCAGTAGGGTTCGGCTAGCGGCGAACACCGGGGAGCTGTTTTTT	CASRVRLAANTGELFF
.	TRBV5-1	TRBJ2-1	TRBD2	TGCGCCAGCGGACGACTAGCGGGAGGGCCCGGTGAGCAGTTCTTC	CASGRLAGGPGEQFF
.	TRBV30	TRBJ1-5	.	TGTGCCTGGAGCCAGGGGTTGCGGCAGCCCCAGCATTTT	CAWSQGLRQPQHF
.	TRBV7-2	TRBJ2-3	.	TGTGCCAGCAGCCTTAACTTACAGGTCTATACGCAGTATTTT	CASSLNLQVYTQYF
.	TRBV30	TRBJ1-1	.	TGTGCCTGGAGTAACCAGCAGAACACTGAAGCTTTCTTT	CAWSNQQNTEAFF
.	TRBV21-1	TRBJ2-7	.	TGTGCCAGCAGCAAAGCGCACAGGCCCTTCCCTTCCTACGAGCAGTACTTC	CASSKAHRPFPSYEQYF
.	TRBV6-1	TRBJ2-7	.	TGTGCCAGCAGTGAAGATTGGGGGGTATCCGGCGAGCAGTACTTC	CASSEDWGVSGEQYF
.	TRBV5-1	TRBJ2-7	TRBD2	TGCGCCAGCAGCTCCCCACCTAGCGGGTACCCCTACGAGCAGTACTTC	CASSSPPSGYPYEQYF
.	TRBV7-3	TRBJ1-1	.	TGTGCCAGCAGCCCCCCCGGGAACACTGAAGCTTTCTTT	CASSPPGNTEAFF
few	TRBV19	TRBJ2-5	.	TGTGCCAGTAGTATCCACGGCGGGGAAGAGACCCAGTACTTC	CASSIHGGEETQYF
.	TRBV6-5	TRBJ1-2	TRBD1	TGTGCCAGCAGACCCTCGCAGGGGGCGGGCTACACCTTC	CASRPSQGAGYTF
.	TRBV7-2	TRBJ2-4	.	TGTGCCAGCAGCTTAGGGACAGTAGCCAAAAACATTCAGTACTTC	CASSLGTVAKNIQYF
.	TRBV7-2	TRBJ2-7	TRBD2	TGTGCCAGCAGCTTCGGGACTAGCGGGAGTTATTTGAGTTACGAGCAGTACTTC	CASSFGTSGSYLSYEQYF
.	TRBV18	TRBJ1-5	TRBD1	TGTGCCAGCTCCCCCAGCAGGGGGGACAATCAGCCCCAGCATTTT	CASSPSRGDNQPQHF
few	TRBV19	TRBJ1-1	.	TGTGGTTCAAGGAAGGGAGGGAACACTGAAGCTTTCTTT	CGSRKGGNTEAFF
.	TRBV12-3/TRBV12-4	TRBJ1-1	.	TGTGCCAGCAGTTGGACCGAGAACACTGAAGCTTTCTTT	CASSWTENTEAFF
.	TRBV19	TRBJ2-3	TRBD2	TGTGCCACCCGGACTAGCAGGACCACAGATACGCAGTATTTT	CATRTSRTTDTQYF
.	TRBV7-2	TRBJ2-7	TRBD2	TGTGCCAGCAGCTTGCCGATGACTAGCCCTTTTACCTACGAGCAGTACTTC	CASSLPMTSPFTYEQYF
.	TRBV4-3	TRBJ1-1	.	TGCGCCAGCAGCCAAGAATTGGACAGAGAAGCTTTCTTT	CASSQELDREAFF
few	TRBV6-2/TRBV6-3	TRBJ1-3	.	TGTGCCACCACCCCGTCGGGGCCTGGAAACACCATATATTTT	CATTPSGPGNTIYF
.	TRBV6-2/TRBV6-3	TRBJ1-1	.	TGTGCCAGCAGTTACTACAGGGACCAGAGGAACACTGAAGCTTTCTTT	CASSYYRDQRNTEAFF
.	TRBV28	TRBJ1-1	.	TGTGCCAGCAGTTTAGAGTACGTCCGCACTGAAGCTTTCTTT	CASSLEYVRTEAFF
.	TRBV6-2/TRBV6-3	TRBJ2-3	TRBD1	TGTGCCAGCAGTTACCCTCCAGGGGGCGCAGATACGCAGTATTTT	CASSYPPGGADTQYF
.	TRBV7-2	TRBJ1-1	.	TGTGCCAGCAGCTCCCGACGGAACACTGAAGCTTTCTTT	CASSSRRNTEAFF
.	TRBV15	TRBJ2-7	.	TGTGCCACCAGCAGAGATCGTAGCTACGAGCAGTACTTC	CATSRDRSYEQYF
.	TRBV5-1	TRBJ1-4	.	TGCGCCAGCCGCGACGGAACTAATGAAAAACTGTTTTTT	CASRDGTNEKLFF
.	TRBV10-2	TRBJ1-2	TRBD1	TGCGCCAGCAGTTTGACAGGGGAAGGCTACACCTTC	CASSLTGEGYTF
.	TRBV18	TRBJ1-1	TRBD1	TGTGCCAGCTCCCCAGGGGGCTGGTGGGGGCACACTGAAGCTTTCTTT	CASSPGGWWGHTEAFF
.	TRBV19	TRBJ1-5	.	TGTGCCAGTAGTATAGACCCCGGGGCGGTGGGCCAGCCCCAGCATTTT	CASSIDPGAVGQPQHF
few	TRBV7-2	TRBJ2-7	TRBD2	TGTGCCAGCAGCTTAAGGGCACGAGGGGCGGGAGGCGAGCAGTACTTC	CASSLRARGAGGEQYF
.	TRBV5-1	TRBJ1-1	.	TGCGCCAGCAGCTTGGTTGGGGTATCACGGGCTTTCTTT	CASSLVGVSRAFF
.	TRBV7-2	TRBJ2-7	.	TGTGCCAGCAGCTTAGCGGGAGGTGGCCCCGAGCAGTACTTC	CASSLAGGGPEQYF
.	TRBV12-3/TRBV12-4	TRBJ1-2	.	TGTGCCAGCAGCCACGGACGGGGGGATGGCTACACCTTC	CASSHGRGDGYTF
.	TRBV7-8	TRBJ2-2	.	TGTGCCAGCAGCTTAGCGCAGGCCGGCGGGGAGCTGTTTTTT	CASSLAQAGGELFF
.	TRBV27	TRBJ2-3	TRBD2	TGTGCCAGCATAAGGACGGGAGGTCTGGCCCGCACAGATACGCAGTATTTT	CASIRTGGLARTDTQYF
.	TRBV2	TRBJ2-7	.	TGTGCCAGCAGTGAAGCTAGTACGACCTACGAGCAGTACTTC	CASSEASTTYEQYF
.	TRBV5-1	TRBJ2-7	TRBD2	TGCGCCAGCAGCTGGGGGGGTTCCTACGAGCAGTACTTC	CASSWGGSYEQYF
.	TRBV6-5	TRBJ1-2	.	TGTGCCAGCAGTTACTCCCGCGGGAGTAAGGGCTACACCTTC	CASSYSRGSKGYTF
once	TRBV28	TRBJ1-5	.	TGTGCCAGCGCCAGGGGCGGAAATCAGCCCCAGCATTTT	CASARGGNQPQHF
.	TRBV18	TRBJ1-5	TRBD1	TGTGCCAGCTCACCCTCCGGGACAGGGATCAATCAGCCCCAGCATTTT	CASSPSGTGINQPQHF
.	TRBV4-2	TRBJ2-7	.	TGTGCCAGCAGCCAAGATAAGAGTCTCTACGAGCAGTACTTC	CASSQDKSLYEQYF
.	TRBV10-1	TRBJ2-5	.	TGCGCCAGCAGTGGCTTCCAAGAGACCCAGTACTTC	CASSGFQETQYF
.	TRBV2	TRBJ2-5	.	TGTGCCAGCAGTGAATCTCGGACGCAGGCGAGCTCCCAAGAGACCCAGTACTTC	CASSESRTQASSQETQYF
.	TRBV4-3	TRBJ1-2	.	TGCGCCAGCAGCCCTCAACGTGAGGGTAGCTATGGCTACACCTTC	CASSPQREGSYGYTF
.	TRBV5-4	TRBJ1-1	TRBD1	TGTGCCAGCAGATCCGGACAGGGGGCCAACACTGAAGCTTTCTTT	CASRSGQGANTEAFF